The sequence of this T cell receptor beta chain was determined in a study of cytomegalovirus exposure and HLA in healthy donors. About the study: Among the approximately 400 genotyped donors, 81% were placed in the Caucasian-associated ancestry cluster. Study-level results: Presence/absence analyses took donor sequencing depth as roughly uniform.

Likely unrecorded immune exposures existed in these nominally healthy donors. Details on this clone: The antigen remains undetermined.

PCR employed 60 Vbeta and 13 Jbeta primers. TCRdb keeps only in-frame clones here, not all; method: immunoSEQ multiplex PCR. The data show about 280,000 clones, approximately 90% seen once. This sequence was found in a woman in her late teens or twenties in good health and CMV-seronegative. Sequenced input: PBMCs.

The CDR3 here is CASSTPGASGNTEAFF. The CDR3 DNA follows: TGCGCCAGCAGCACCCCAGGGGCTTCAGGGAACACTGAAGCTTTCTTT. This chain joins TRBV5-1 and TRBJ1-1; a weak D match, TRBD1 (6 bases). The CDR3 extends over 16 amino acids. Trimming removed 4 bases from V and 1 base from J, with 17 bases in between. Germline loops: CDR1 SGHRS, CDR2 YFSETQ.